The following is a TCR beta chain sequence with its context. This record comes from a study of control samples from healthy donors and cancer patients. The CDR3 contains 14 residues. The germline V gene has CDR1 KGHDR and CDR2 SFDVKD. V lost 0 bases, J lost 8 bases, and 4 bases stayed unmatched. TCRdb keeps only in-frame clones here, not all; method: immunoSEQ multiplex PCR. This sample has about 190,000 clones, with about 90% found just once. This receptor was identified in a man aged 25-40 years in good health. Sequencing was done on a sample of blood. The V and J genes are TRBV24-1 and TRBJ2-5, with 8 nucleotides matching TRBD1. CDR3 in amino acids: CATSDLSDRATQYF. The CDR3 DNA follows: TGTGCCACCAGTGATTTGTCGGACAGGGCTACCCAGTACTTC.